A single TCR beta chain is shown here with its context. The antigen is unknown. This sample stems from a study of cytomegalovirus exposure and HLA in healthy donors. The primer mix had 60 Vbeta and 13 Jbeta primers. Clones were read by immunoSEQ multiplex PCR, and TCRdb kept only the in-frame ones, dropping some. The sample records roughly 290,000 clones, over 85% being singletons. J lost 4 bases, V lost 2 bases, and 6 bases had no gene match. The length of the CDR3 is 16 residues. Findings and caveats of the study: Later on, an analysis tied 15,000 to 20,000 TCR beta sequences to HLA alleles at 0.05 false discovery rate.

Sequenced: PBMCs. This TCR derives from a woman aged 18-29 years in good health and CMV-seronegative. The chain combines TRBV23-1 with TRBJ2-1, with TRBD2 identical over 9 bases. TRBV23-1 is treated as an ORF (open reading frame) with a function not yet certain. CDR3 DNA: TGCGCCAGCAGTCAACTTAGCGGGGGTACATACAATGAGCAGTTCTTC. This sequence encodes CASSQLSGGTYNEQFF.